The sequence of this T cell receptor beta chain was determined in a study of blood T cells in healthy people across ages. V gave up 3 bases and J gave up 5 bases, with 11 bases separating them. CDR3 length: 13 amino acids. Germline lookup yields CDR1 SGHNT and CDR2 YYREEE (reference sequence). Using a J-beta primer mix together with a sample-barcoded 5' primer, a second PCR was run for roughly 6 to 11 cycles. TCRdb ran MiXCR on the 5' RACE reads and lists one entry per CDR3 protein. The sample consists of approximately 850,000 distinct CDR3 sequences, around two fifths of them appearing once. This clonotype was seen a handful of times.

Sequencing was carried out using blood. The sequence was collected from a man aged 55 to 69 in good health. This chain links TRBV5-4 with TRBJ2-5, with D hard to call. The CDR3 here is CASSSPPMETQYF. The CDR3 bases are TGTGCCAGCAGCTCACCCCCCATGGAGACCCAGTACTTC.